The text below deals with one TCR beta chain. The entry originates in a study of blood T cell repertoires in COVID-19. Study details: Researchers got acute and convalescent COVID-19 samples from the United States, Italy and Spain. Sources were T cells, B-cell-depleted T cells, or PBMCs; the material itself was cDNA or gDNA.

This CDR3 has 12 residues. The junction had 4 bases not matched to a gene; V was cut back by 5 bases and J by 5 bases. CDR1 SQVTM and CDR2 ANQGSEA come from the germline V gene. Two consecutive negative NP/OP PCR tests, clearance, or resolved symptoms defined Cohort 3 recovery. Libraries were prepared by immunoSEQ multiplex PCR; TCRdb keeps only in-frame clonotypes and omits some of them. The sample carries around 390,000 clones, approximately 87% recorded once. The origin of this receptor is a woman aged 45-59 years who had recovered from COVID-19. This sequence joins TRBV29-1 and TRBJ1-1; 8 nucleotides align to TRBD1. The specimen sequenced was PBMCs or T cells enriched from blood (not recorded which). CDR3 bases: TGCAGCGTTTGGACAGGGAGGACTGAAGCTTTCTTT. Translated, it gives CSVWTGRTEAFF.